This is a list of T cell receptor beta chains from one sample in a study of T-cell reconstitution after alpha-beta-depleted transplantation in children. TCRdb processed the PCR reads anew with MiXCR; each CDR3 protein has one entry. This sample has approximately 250,000 distinct CDR3 sequences; roughly a tenth occur once, and the top ten carry approximately 5%. The sequences come from PBMCs from the stem cell graft donor, collected from the stem cell graft. These receptors all stem from a human donor who donated a stem cell graft to a child with SCID. The CDR3 runs from the conserved cysteine through the conserved F or W. The D gene is left open where the match is weak. Rows may omit the clone size; those that give it use once, few, many or a size class.

D | J | length | size | V | DNA | CDR3
TRBD1 | TRBJ2-7 | 13 | few | TRBV29-1 | TGCAGCGCTGTGACAGGGGGGTACGGAGAGCAGTACTTC | CSAVTGGYGEQYF
- | TRBJ2-7 | 14 | many | TRBV3-1 | TGTGCCAGCAGCCAGAGGGCGATTTCCTACGAGCAGTACTTC | CASSQRAISYEQYF
- | TRBJ2-3 | 15 | many | TRBV5-1 | TGCGCCAGCAGCTTTCGGGACACCCGCACAGATACGCAGTATTTT | CASSFRDTRTDTQYF
- | TRBJ1-3 | 13 | few | TRBV7-6 | TGTGCCAGCAGCCTTGGGGGGGCCAACACCATATATTTT | CASSLGGANTIYF
TRBD1 | TRBJ1-3 | 16 | many | TRBV5-1 | TGCGCCAGCAGCTTGCAGACAGGGACTAATGGAAACACCATATATTTT | CASSLQTGTNGNTIYF
TRBD2 | TRBJ2-7 | 15 | - | TRBV20-1 | TGCAGTGCTAGAGTAGCGGGGGGGAGCTCCTACGAGCAGTACTTC | CSARVAGGSSYEQYF
- | TRBJ2-3 | 16 | many | TRBV6-5 | TGTGCCAGCAGTTTCCTACAGGGCCCCAGCACAGATACGCAGTATTTT | CASSFLQGPSTDTQYF
- | TRBJ1-2 | 14 | many | TRBV5-1 | TGCGCCAGCAGCTTCGCGGGACCCTCCTATGGCTACACCTTC | CASSFAGPSYGYTF
- | TRBJ1-2 | 16 | many | TRBV10-3 | TGTGCCATCAGTGACGGGGACAACAGCCTTCCTTATGGCTACACCTTC | CAISDGDNSLPYGYTF
TRBD1 | TRBJ1-1 | 15 | many | TRBV5-1 | TGCGCCAGCAGCCCTCGGACAGGAGTGAACACTGAAGCTTTCTTT | CASSPRTGVNTEAFF